This T cell receptor (beta chain) came from a study of technical replicates of blood from four donors. V dropped 0 bases and J dropped 4; count of bases not matched to a gene: 6. CDR1 and CDR2 (germline): LGHNA, YSLEER. The CDR3 has 16 amino acids. Assay used: immunoSEQ multiplex PCR; TCRdb lists only in-frame clones, some missing. The data show about 71,000 clones, with around nine tenths seen just once and 4% to 5% held by the top ten. The TCR originated in a human donor in good health. Some clones in this sample may be carry-over from other donors' samples. The chain couples TRBV4-3 to TRBJ1-3; TRBD1 matches 7 bases. The specimen was PBMCs. The CDR3 protein is CASSQDDRASGNTIYF. CDR3 DNA: TGCGCCAGCAGCCAAGACGACAGGGCGTCGGGAAACACCATATATTTT.